The 10 T cell receptor beta chains below were found in one sample sequenced in a study of T cell responses to AZD1222 COVID-19 vaccine. TCRdb keeps only in-frame clones here, not all; method: immunoSEQ multiplex PCR. Here the sample spans 73,000 or so clones, about nine tenths being singletons. The sample here was peripheral blood, taken on day 0 of AZD1222 vaccination. Receptors were obtained from an adult in good health.

This chain connects TRBV19 to TRBJ1-1; 7 nucleotides line up with TRBD1. This CDR3 contains 12 residues. The ends lost 6 bases at V and 5 bases at J; junction bases unmatched: 3. Germline lookup yields CDR1 LNHDA and CDR2 SQIVND (reference sequence). The CDR3 here is CASSHRGTEAFF. The CDR3 DNA is TGTGCCAGTAGCCACAGGGGTACTGAAGCTTTCTTT.

This chain connects TRBV6-2 or TRBV6-3 to TRBJ1-1; D possibly corresponds to TRBD1 (6 bases). The CDR3 is 15 amino acids. Germline-derived CDR1 and CDR2 are MNHEY and SVGEGT. V was cut by 7 bases and J by 3 bases, with 18 bases left in between. The chain's CDR3 is CASTPRGVGDTEAFF. Written as DNA, the CDR3 is TGTGCCAGCACCCCAAGGGGGGTCGGGGACACTGAAGCTTTCTTT.

The rearrangement links TRBV30 to TRBJ2-1, with no clear D. Germline loops: CDR1 GTSNPN, CDR2 SVGIG (reference sequence). CDR3 length equals 14 residues. Trimming cost V 3 bases and J 0 bases, with 9 bases left between them. CDR3 in amino acids: CAWRESYSYNEQFF. The CDR3 bases are TGTGCCTGGAGGGAGTCCTACTCCTACAATGAGCAGTTCTTC.

The chain joins TRBV3-1 (or the pseudogene TRBV3-2) to TRBJ2-2; 15 bases align to TRBD2. The CDR3 sequence is 15 residues long. The junction had 2 bases not matched to a gene; V was cut back by 6 bases and J by 6 bases. Per the germline V gene, CDR1 is LGHDT and CDR2 is YNNKEL (reference sequence). This CDR3 reads CASRRTSGRAGELFF. CDR3 DNA: TGTGCCAGCAGAAGGACTAGCGGGAGGGCCGGGGAGCTGTTTTTT.

V gene TRBV2 combines with J gene TRBJ1-1, with 7 bases that match TRBD1. Germline V CDR1 and CDR2: SNHLY, FYNNEI. Trimming removed 4 bases from V and 7 bases from J; junction bases left unmatched: 9. CDR3 length: 14 amino acids. Here the CDR3 DNA reads TGTGCCAGCAGTGCCCGCCGACAGGGCGGTGAAGCTTTCTTT. It translates to CASSARRQGGEAFF.

This chain links TRBV7-9 with TRBJ1-2; D is undetermined. The V end lost 5 bases, the J end lost 3 bases, and 10 bases lay between the germline ends. Germline V gives CDR1 SEHNR, CDR2 FQNEAQ (reference sequence). The CDR3 has 13 residues. This CDR3 reads CASSRPQDYGYTF. CDR3 coding DNA: TGTGCCAGCAGCCGACCGCAGGACTATGGCTACACCTTC.

The V gene is TRBV24-1, the J gene TRBJ2-1; TRBD1 or TRBD2 may be the D gene (5 bases each). CDR1 and CDR2 (germline): KGHDR, SFDVKD. There are 13 residues in the CDR3. V lost 4 bases to trimming and J lost 10 bases, with 13 bases between them. The CDR3: CATSDRGRREQFF. CDR3 nucleotides: TGTGCCACCAGTGACCGGGGACGGAGAGAGCAGTTCTTC.

The genes are TRBV18 and TRBJ2-7; D is ambiguous. Germline CDR1 KGHSH, CDR2 LQKENI. Trimming took 4 bases from V and 5 from J, leaving 21 bases between them. CDR3 length equals 16 residues. CDR3 coding DNA: TGTGCCAGCTCACGGACCCCGTCCGTTTATGGCGACGAGCAGTACTTC. This encodes CASSRTPSVYGDEQYF.

V is TRBV10-1 and J is TRBJ2-7, with D perhaps being TRBD1 or TRBD2 (5 bases each). This CDR3 is 13 amino acids long. V was clipped by 6 bases and J by 3 bases, with 12 bases between them. Germline assignment: CDR1 WNHNN and CDR2 SYGVQD (reference sequence). CDR3 sequence (DNA): TGCGCCAGCAGGAGGGGTCCGGGCTACGAGCAGTACTTC. Translated: CASRRGPGYEQYF.

This chain uses TRBV5-6 with TRBJ2-7; unclear D gene. The CDR3 runs 13 residues. CDR1 is SGHDT, CDR2 YYEEEE, per germline. V lost 3 bases and J 12 bases, leaving 19 bases between the germline ends. CDR3 coding DNA: TGTGCCAGCAGCTCACGACTGATACTCCTTCCGTACTTC. As protein: CASSSRLILLPYF.